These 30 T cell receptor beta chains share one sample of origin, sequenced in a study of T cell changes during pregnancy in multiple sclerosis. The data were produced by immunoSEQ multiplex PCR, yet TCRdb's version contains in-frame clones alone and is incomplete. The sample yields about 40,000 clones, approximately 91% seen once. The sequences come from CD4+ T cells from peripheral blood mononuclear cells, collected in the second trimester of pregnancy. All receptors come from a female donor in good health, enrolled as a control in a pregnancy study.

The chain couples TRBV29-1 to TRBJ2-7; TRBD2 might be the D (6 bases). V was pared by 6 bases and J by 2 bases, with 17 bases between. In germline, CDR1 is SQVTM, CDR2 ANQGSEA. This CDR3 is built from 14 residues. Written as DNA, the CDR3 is TGCAGCGTCTCCGGCACCGGGGGTACCTACGAGCAGTACTTC. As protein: CSVSGTGGTYEQYF.

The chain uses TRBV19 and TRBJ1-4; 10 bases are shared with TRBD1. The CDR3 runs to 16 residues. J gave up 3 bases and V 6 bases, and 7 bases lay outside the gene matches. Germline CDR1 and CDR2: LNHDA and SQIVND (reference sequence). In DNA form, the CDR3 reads TGTGCCAGTAGGGACAGGGGGAGGTCTTCTAATGAAAAACTGTTTTTT. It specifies CASRDRGRSSNEKLFF.

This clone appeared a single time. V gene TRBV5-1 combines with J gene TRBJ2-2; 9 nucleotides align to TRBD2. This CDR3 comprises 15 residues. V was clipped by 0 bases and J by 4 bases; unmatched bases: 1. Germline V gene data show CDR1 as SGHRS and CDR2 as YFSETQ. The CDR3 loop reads CASSLASGVTGELFF. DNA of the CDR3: TGCGCCAGCAGCTTGGCTAGCGGGGTCACCGGGGAGCTGTTTTTT.

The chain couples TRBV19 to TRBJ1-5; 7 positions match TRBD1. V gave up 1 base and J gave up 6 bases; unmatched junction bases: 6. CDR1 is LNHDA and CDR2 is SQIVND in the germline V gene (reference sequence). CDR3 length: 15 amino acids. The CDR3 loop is CASSIVQGISQPQHF. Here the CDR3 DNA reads TGTGCCAGTAGTATAGTACAGGGGATAAGTCAGCCCCAGCATTTT.

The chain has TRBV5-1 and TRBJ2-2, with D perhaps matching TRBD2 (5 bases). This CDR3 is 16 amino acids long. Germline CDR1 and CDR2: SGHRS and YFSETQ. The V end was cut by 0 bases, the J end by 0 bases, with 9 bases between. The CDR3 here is CASSLGRGTNTGELFF. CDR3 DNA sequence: TGCGCCAGCAGCTTGGGTCGGGGAACGAACACCGGGGAGCTGTTTTTT.

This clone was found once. This CDR3 is CASSGGLAIGTQYF. CDR3 bases: TGTGCCAGCAGCGGGGGACTAGCAATCGGGACCCAGTACTTC. J is TRBJ2-5 and V is TRBV7-2, with 9 bases matching TRBD2. Germline V CDR1 and CDR2: SGHTA, FQGNSA. J gave up 7 bases and V 5 bases, and 8 bases lay outside the gene matches. The CDR3 spans 14 residues.

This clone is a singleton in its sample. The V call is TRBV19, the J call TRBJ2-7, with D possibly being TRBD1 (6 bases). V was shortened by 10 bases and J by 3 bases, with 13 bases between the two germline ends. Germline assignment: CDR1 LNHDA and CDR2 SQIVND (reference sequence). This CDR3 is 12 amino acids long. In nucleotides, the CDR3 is TGTGCCACAGCAGGGGCATTCTACGAGCAGTACTTC. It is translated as CATAGAFYEQYF.

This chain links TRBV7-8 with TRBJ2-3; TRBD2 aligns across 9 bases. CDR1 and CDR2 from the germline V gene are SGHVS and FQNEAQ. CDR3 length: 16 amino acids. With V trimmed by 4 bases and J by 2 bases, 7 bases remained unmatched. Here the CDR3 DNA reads TGTGCCAGCAGCTATGGAGCGGGGGGAATCACAGATACGCAGTATTTT. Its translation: CASSYGAGGITDTQYF.

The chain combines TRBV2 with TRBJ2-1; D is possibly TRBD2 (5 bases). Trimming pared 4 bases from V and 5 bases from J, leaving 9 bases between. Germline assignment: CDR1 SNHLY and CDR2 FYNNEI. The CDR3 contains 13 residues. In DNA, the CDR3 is TGTGCCAGCAGTGTTTGGACTGACAATGAGCAGTTCTTC. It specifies CASSVWTDNEQFF.

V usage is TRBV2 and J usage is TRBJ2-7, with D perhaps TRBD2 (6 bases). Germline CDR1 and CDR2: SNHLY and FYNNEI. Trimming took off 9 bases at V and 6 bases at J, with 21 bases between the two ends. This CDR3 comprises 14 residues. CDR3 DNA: TGTGCCAGTCCCCGGACCCGGGAGAGTTCCGAGCAGTACTTC. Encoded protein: CASPRTRESSEQYF.

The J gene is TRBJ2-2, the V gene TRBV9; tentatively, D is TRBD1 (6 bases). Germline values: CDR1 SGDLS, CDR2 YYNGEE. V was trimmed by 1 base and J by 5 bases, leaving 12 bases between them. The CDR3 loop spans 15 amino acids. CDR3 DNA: TGTGCCAGCAGCGTACTGGCCACAGGGACCGGGGAGCTGTTTTTT. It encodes CASSVLATGTGELFF.

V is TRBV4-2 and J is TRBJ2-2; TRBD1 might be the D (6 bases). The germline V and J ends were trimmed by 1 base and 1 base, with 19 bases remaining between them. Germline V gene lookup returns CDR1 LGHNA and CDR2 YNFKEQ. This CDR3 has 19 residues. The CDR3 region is CASSQVLGYKGQNTGELFF. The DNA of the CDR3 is TGTGCCAGCAGCCAAGTATTGGGGTATAAGGGACAGAACACCGGGGAGCTGTTTTTT.

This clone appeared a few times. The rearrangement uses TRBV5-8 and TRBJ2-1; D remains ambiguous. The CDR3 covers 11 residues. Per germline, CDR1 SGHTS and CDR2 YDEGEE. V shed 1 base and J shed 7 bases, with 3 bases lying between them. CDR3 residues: CASSLYNEQFF. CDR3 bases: TGTGCCAGCAGCTTGTATAATGAGCAGTTCTTC.

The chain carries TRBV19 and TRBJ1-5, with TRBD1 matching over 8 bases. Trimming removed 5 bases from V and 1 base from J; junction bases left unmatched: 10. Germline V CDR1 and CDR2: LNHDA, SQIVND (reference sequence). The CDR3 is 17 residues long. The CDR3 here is CASSPRTGRGSNQPQHF. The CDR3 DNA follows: TGTGCCAGTAGTCCAAGGACAGGGAGAGGGAGCAATCAGCCCCAGCATTTT.

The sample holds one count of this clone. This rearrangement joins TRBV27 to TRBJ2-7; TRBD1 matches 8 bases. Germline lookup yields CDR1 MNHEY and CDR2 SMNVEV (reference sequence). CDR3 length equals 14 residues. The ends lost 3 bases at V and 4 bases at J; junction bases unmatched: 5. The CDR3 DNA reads TGTGCCAGCAGTTTGGACAGGGTGGGGTACGAGCAGTACTTC. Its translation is CASSLDRVGYEQYF.

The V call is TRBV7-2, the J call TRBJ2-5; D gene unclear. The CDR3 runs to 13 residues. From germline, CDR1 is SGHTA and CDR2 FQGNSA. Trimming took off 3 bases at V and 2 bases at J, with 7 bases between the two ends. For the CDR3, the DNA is TGTGCCAGCAGCTTCGGAGAGCAAGAGACCCAGTACTTC. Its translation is CASSFGEQETQYF.

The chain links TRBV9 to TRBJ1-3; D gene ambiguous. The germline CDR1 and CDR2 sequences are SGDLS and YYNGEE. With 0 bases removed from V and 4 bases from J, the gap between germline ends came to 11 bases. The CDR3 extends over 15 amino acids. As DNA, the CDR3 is TGTGCCAGCAGCGTAGCGTCAGGCGGGGGAAACACCATATATTTT. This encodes CASSVASGGGNTIYF.

The CDR3 bases are TGTGCCAGCTCACCATTTCGAGAGGGCCACTACGAGCAGTACTTC. Translation: CASSPFREGHYEQYF. The rearrangement joins TRBV18 to TRBJ2-7; possibly TRBD2 for D (5 bases). The CDR3 contains 15 residues. The germline V and J ends were trimmed by 2 bases and 3 bases, with 14 bases remaining between them. Germline-derived CDR1 and CDR2 are KGHSH and LQKENI.

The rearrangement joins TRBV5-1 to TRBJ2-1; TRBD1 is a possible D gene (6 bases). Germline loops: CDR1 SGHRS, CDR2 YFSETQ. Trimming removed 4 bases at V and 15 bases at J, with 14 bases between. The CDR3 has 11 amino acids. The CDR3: CASSETGYSFF. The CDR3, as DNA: TGCGCCAGCAGCGAGACAGGATACTCGTTCTTC.

The CDR3 reads CAWSLGRGGQPQHF. CDR3 coding DNA: TGTGCCTGGAGCCTTGGGAGGGGAGGGCAGCCCCAGCATTTT. The chain couples TRBV30 to TRBJ1-5; TRBD1 is a possible D gene (5 bases). CDR3 size: 14 residues. CDR1 and CDR2 from the germline V gene are GTSNPN and SVGIG (reference sequence). The V end lost 3 bases, the J end lost 7 bases, and 16 bases lay between the germline ends.

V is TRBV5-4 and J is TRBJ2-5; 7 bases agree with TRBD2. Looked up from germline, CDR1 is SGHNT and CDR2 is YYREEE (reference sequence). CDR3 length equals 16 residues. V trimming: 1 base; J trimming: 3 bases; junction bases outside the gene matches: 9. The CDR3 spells CASSLKTSPAEETQYF. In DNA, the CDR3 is TGTGCCAGCAGCTTGAAGACTAGCCCAGCCGAAGAGACCCAGTACTTC.

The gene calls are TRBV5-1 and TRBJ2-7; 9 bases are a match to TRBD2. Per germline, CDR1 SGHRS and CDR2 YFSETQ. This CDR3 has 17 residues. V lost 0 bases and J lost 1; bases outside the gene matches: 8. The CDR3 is CASSLEFAGGPSYEQYF. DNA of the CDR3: TGCGCCAGCAGCTTGGAGTTCGCGGGAGGGCCTTCCTACGAGCAGTACTTC.

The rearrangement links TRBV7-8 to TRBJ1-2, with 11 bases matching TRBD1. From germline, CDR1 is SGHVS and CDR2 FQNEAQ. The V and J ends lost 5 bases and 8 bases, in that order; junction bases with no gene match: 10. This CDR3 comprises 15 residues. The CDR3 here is CASSGPGQGVLGYTF. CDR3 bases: TGTGCCAGCAGCGGTCCGGGACAGGGGGTTTTGGGCTACACCTTC.

The CDR3 protein is CASSLQGGTSYEQYF. Here the CDR3 DNA reads TGCGCCAGCAGCCTACAGGGGGGGACCTCCTACGAGCAGTACTTC. The gene calls are TRBV5-1 and TRBJ2-7; possible D gene TRBD1, 8 bases. The V end lost 4 bases, the J end lost 0 bases, and 14 bases lay between the germline ends. The CDR3 length is 15 residues. Germline loops: CDR1 SGHRS, CDR2 YFSETQ.

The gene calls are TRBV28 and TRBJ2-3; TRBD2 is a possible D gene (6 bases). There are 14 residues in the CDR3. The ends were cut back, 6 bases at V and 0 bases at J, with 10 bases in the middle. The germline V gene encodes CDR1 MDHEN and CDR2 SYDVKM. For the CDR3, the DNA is TGTGCCAGCAGCTCTGGGGGGAGCACAGATACGCAGTATTTT. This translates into CASSSGGSTDTQYF. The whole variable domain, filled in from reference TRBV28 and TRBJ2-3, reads DVKVTQSSRYLVKRTGEKVFLECVQDMDHENMFWYRQDPGLGLRLIYFSYDVKMKEKGDIPEGYSVSREKKERFSLILESASTNQTSMYLCASSSGGSTDTQYFGPGTRLTVL.

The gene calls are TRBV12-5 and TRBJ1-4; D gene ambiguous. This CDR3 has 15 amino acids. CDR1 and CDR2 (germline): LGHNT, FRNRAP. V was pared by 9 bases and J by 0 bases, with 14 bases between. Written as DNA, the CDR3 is TGTGCTAGCCGTCGTGAGGAGGCAACTAATGAAAAACTGTTTTTT. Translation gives CASRREEATNEKLFF.

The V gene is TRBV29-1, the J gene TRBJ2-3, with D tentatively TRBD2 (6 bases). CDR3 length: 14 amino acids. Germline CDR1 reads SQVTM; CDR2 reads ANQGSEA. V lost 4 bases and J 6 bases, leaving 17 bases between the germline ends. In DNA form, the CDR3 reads TGCAGCGTTGCCCAAGCGGGTCCAGCGGATACGCAGTATTTT. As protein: CSVAQAGPADTQYF.

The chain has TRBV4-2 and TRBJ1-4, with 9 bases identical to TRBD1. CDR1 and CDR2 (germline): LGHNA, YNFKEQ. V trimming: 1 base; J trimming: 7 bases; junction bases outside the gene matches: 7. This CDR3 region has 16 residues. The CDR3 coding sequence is TGTGCCAGCAGCCAAGTCTCCGGGACAGGGACTGAAAAACTGTTTTTT. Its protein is CASSQVSGTGTEKLFF.

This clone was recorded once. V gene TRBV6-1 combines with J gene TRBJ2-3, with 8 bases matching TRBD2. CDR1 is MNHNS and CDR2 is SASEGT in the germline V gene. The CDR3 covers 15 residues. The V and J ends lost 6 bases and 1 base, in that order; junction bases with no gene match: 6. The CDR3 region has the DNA TGTGCCAGCAGCCCGGGGGGACTAGGCACAGATACGCAGTATTTT. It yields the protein CASSPGGLGTDTQYF.

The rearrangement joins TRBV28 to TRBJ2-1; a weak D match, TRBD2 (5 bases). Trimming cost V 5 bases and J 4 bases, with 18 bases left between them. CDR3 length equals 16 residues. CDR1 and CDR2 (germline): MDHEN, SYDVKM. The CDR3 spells CASSPSGKGGYNEQFF. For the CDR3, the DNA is TGTGCCAGCAGTCCCTCGGGGAAGGGCGGGTACAATGAGCAGTTCTTC.